These T cell receptor beta chains were read from a single sample in a study of CD8+ T cells in alopecia areata. Some clones are missing from TCRdb's copy, which holds only in-frame ones; the method was immunoSEQ multiplex PCR. The repertoire includes under 150,000 clones, approximately 53% of them detected once, and around 0.46% sits in the top ten. The input for sequencing was CD4+ T cells sorted from blood, taken at week 4, from a patient treated with tofacitinib. Every receptor here comes from a human donor with alopecia areata. CDR3s include the opening cysteine and the closing phenylalanine or tryptophan. The D gene is left open where the match is weak. Rows give clone size only sometimes, using once, few, many, or a class for an expanded clone.

v_gene: TRBV30
abundance: .
j_gene: TRBJ1-1
d_gene: .
CDR3aa: CAWSVTRTNTLNTEAFF
CDR3nt: TGTGCCTGGAGTGTTACCCGAACTAATACATTGAACACTGAAGCTTTCTTT

v_gene: TRBV6-5
abundance: .
j_gene: TRBJ1-1
d_gene: .
CDR3aa: CASSRQLNTEAFF
CDR3nt: TGTGCCAGCAGTAGGCAGCTGAACACTGAAGCTTTCTTT

v_gene: TRBV9
abundance: .
j_gene: TRBJ1-5
d_gene: .
CDR3aa: CASSVSVNQPQHF
CDR3nt: TGTGCCAGCAGCGTATCGGTCAATCAGCCCCAGCATTTT

v_gene: TRBV4-1
abundance: .
j_gene: TRBJ2-5
d_gene: .
CDR3aa: CASSQAIAETQYF
CDR3nt: TGCGCCAGCAGCCAAGCTATAGCGGAGACCCAGTACTTC

v_gene: TRBV5-1
abundance: .
j_gene: TRBJ1-6
d_gene: TRBD1
CDR3aa: CASSRWTGDNSPLHF
CDR3nt: TGCGCCAGCAGCCGGTGGACAGGTGATAATTCACCCCTCCACTTT

v_gene: TRBV5-4
abundance: many
j_gene: TRBJ2-5
d_gene: .
CDR3aa: CASSSEAETQYF
CDR3nt: TGTGCCAGCAGCTCGGAAGCAGAGACCCAGTACTTC

v_gene: TRBV2
abundance: once
j_gene: TRBJ2-3
d_gene: .
CDR3aa: CATHRADTQYF
CDR3nt: TGTGCCACCCACCGGGCAGATACGCAGTATTTT

v_gene: TRBV29-1
abundance: few
j_gene: TRBJ1-2
d_gene: .
CDR3aa: CSVEQPYGYTF
CDR3nt: TGCAGCGTTGAGCAGCCCTATGGCTACACCTTC

v_gene: TRBV30
abundance: .
j_gene: TRBJ1-1
d_gene: .
CDR3aa: CAWSVRAEAFF
CDR3nt: TGTGCCTGGAGTGTTAGGGCTGAAGCTTTCTTT

v_gene: TRBV4-1
abundance: .
j_gene: TRBJ2-6
d_gene: .
CDR3aa: CASSQDTQDNSGANVLTF
CDR3nt: TGCGCCAGCAGCCAGGACACACAGGACAACTCTGGGGCCAACGTCCTGACTTTC

v_gene: TRBV30
abundance: .
j_gene: TRBJ1-4
d_gene: .
CDR3aa: CAWTQFATNEKLFF
CDR3nt: TGTGCCTGGACCCAGTTTGCAACTAATGAAAAACTGTTTTTT

v_gene: TRBV5-8
abundance: .
j_gene: TRBJ1-5
d_gene: TRBD1
CDR3aa: CASSSGQGAGQPQHF
CDR3nt: TGTGCCAGCAGCTCGGGACAGGGGGCGGGACAGCCCCAGCATTTT

v_gene: TRBV7-9
abundance: .
j_gene: TRBJ2-6
d_gene: .
CDR3aa: CASRRGTGANVLTF
CDR3nt: TGTGCCAGCCGTAGAGGCACTGGGGCCAACGTCCTGACTTTC

v_gene: TRBV29-1
abundance: .
j_gene: TRBJ1-1
d_gene: .
CDR3aa: CSVGKQAGTEAFF
CDR3nt: TGCAGCGTTGGCAAACAGGCGGGCACTGAAGCTTTCTTT

v_gene: TRBV5-1
abundance: .
j_gene: TRBJ2-7
d_gene: .
CDR3aa: CASSSGGQTQYF
CDR3nt: TGCGCCAGCAGCTCCGGGGGCCAAACGCAGTACTTC

v_gene: TRBV5-1
abundance: .
j_gene: TRBJ1-5
d_gene: .
CDR3aa: CASSFGDQNQPQHF
CDR3nt: TGCGCCAGCAGCTTTGGTGACCAGAATCAGCCCCAGCATTTT

v_gene: TRBV9
abundance: .
j_gene: TRBJ1-1
d_gene: TRBD1
CDR3aa: CASSVSGQGYSNTEAFF
CDR3nt: TGTGCCAGCAGCGTATCGGGACAGGGGTACTCGAACACTGAAGCTTTCTTT

v_gene: TRBV27
abundance: .
j_gene: TRBJ1-5
d_gene: TRBD1
CDR3aa: CASSSLQGRGQPQHF
CDR3nt: TGTGCCAGCAGTTCCCTACAGGGGAGGGGTCAGCCCCAGCATTTT

v_gene: TRBV25-1
abundance: .
j_gene: TRBJ2-5
d_gene: .
CDR3aa: CASSVGGGGETQYF
CDR3nt: TGTGCCAGCAGTGTTGGTGGGGGTGGAGAGACCCAGTACTTC

v_gene: TRBV30
abundance: .
j_gene: TRBJ1-2
d_gene: TRBD1
CDR3aa: CAWTQGNWGYGYTF
CDR3nt: TGTGCCTGGACACAGGGGAACTGGGGCTATGGCTACACCTTC

v_gene: TRBV6-5
abundance: .
j_gene: TRBJ1-2
d_gene: .
CDR3aa: CASSYRQDFYGYTF
CDR3nt: TGTGCCAGCAGTTACAGACAGGACTTCTATGGCTACACCTTC

v_gene: TRBV29-1
abundance: .
j_gene: TRBJ1-1
d_gene: .
CDR3aa: CSASTGLDTEAFF
CDR3nt: TGCAGCGCCTCAACAGGGCTGGACACTGAAGCTTTCTTT

v_gene: TRBV7-3
abundance: .
j_gene: TRBJ2-3
d_gene: TRBD2
CDR3aa: CASSLTGLDPDTQYF
CDR3nt: TGTGCCAGCAGCTTAACGGGACTAGACCCAGATACGCAGTATTTT

v_gene: TRBV29-1
abundance: once
j_gene: TRBJ1-1
d_gene: TRBD1
CDR3aa: CSVQGASEAFF
CDR3nt: TGCAGCGTCCAGGGGGCCAGTGAAGCTTTCTTT

v_gene: TRBV6-5
abundance: .
j_gene: TRBJ2-1
d_gene: TRBD1
CDR3aa: CASSSDRGTYNEQFF
CDR3nt: TGTGCCAGCAGCTCAGACAGGGGGACCTACAATGAGCAGTTCTTC

v_gene: TRBV7-2
abundance: .
j_gene: TRBJ1-5
d_gene: .
CDR3aa: CASSLVQGGQPQHF
CDR3nt: TGTGCCAGCAGCTTAGTTCAGGGAGGACAGCCCCAGCATTTT

v_gene: TRBV15
abundance: .
j_gene: TRBJ1-5
d_gene: TRBD1
CDR3aa: CATSRDSDRDKHF
CDR3nt: TGTGCCACCAGCAGAGATTCGGACAGGGACAAGCATTTT

v_gene: TRBV29-1
abundance: .
j_gene: TRBJ2-1
d_gene: .
CDR3aa: CSVEGTVGSSYNEQFF
CDR3nt: TGCAGCGTTGAAGGGACAGTGGGGAGCTCCTACAATGAGCAGTTCTTC

v_gene: TRBV11-2
abundance: .
j_gene: TRBJ2-1
d_gene: .
CDR3aa: CASSLGPSNEQFF
CDR3nt: TGTGCCAGCAGCTTAGGTCCTAGCAATGAGCAGTTCTTC

v_gene: TRBV30
abundance: .
j_gene: TRBJ2-7
d_gene: TRBD1
CDR3aa: CAWSLDRDREQYF
CDR3nt: TGTGCCTGGAGTCTTGACAGGGATAGAGAGCAGTACTTC

v_gene: TRBV30
abundance: .
j_gene: TRBJ2-7
d_gene: .
CDR3aa: CAWSRESPSYEQYF
CDR3nt: TGTGCCTGGAGTCGGGAGTCACCCTCCTACGAGCAGTACTTC

v_gene: TRBV7-9
abundance: .
j_gene: TRBJ2-6
d_gene: .
CDR3aa: CASRRFSGANVLTF
CDR3nt: TGTGCCAGCAGACGGTTCTCTGGGGCCAACGTCCTGACTTTC

v_gene: TRBV14
abundance: few
j_gene: TRBJ2-1
d_gene: TRBD2
CDR3aa: CASSHGRASYNEQFF
CDR3nt: TGTGCCAGCAGCCACGGGAGGGCCTCCTACAATGAGCAGTTCTTC

v_gene: TRBV11-2
abundance: .
j_gene: TRBJ2-7
d_gene: .
CDR3aa: CASSLVWDVRGSYEQYF
CDR3nt: TGTGCCAGCAGCTTAGTTTGGGATGTGAGGGGCTCCTACGAGCAGTACTTC

v_gene: TRBV30
abundance: .
j_gene: TRBJ2-4
d_gene: .
CDR3aa: CAWSAHHAKNIQYF
CDR3nt: TGTGCCTGGAGTGCCCATCACGCCAAAAACATTCAGTACTTC

v_gene: TRBV7-8
abundance: .
j_gene: TRBJ2-5
d_gene: .
CDR3aa: CASSLGAGTQYF
CDR3nt: TGTGCCAGCAGCTTAGGTGCGGGGACCCAGTACTTC

v_gene: TRBV27
abundance: .
j_gene: TRBJ1-5
d_gene: .
CDR3aa: CASSLGPGTSSNQPQHF
CDR3nt: TGTGCCAGCAGTTTAGGCCCCGGGACCTCTAGCAATCAGCCCCAGCATTTT

v_gene: TRBV2
abundance: .
j_gene: TRBJ2-1
d_gene: TRBD2
CDR3aa: CATGLDWDNEQFF
CDR3nt: TGTGCCACGGGACTAGATTGGGACAATGAGCAGTTCTTC

v_gene: TRBV25-1
abundance: .
j_gene: TRBJ1-2
d_gene: TRBD1
CDR3aa: CASRGQGAYGYTF
CDR3nt: TGTGCCAGCCGGGGACAGGGGGCCTATGGCTACACCTTC

v_gene: TRBV5-1
abundance: .
j_gene: TRBJ1-2
d_gene: .
CDR3aa: CASSLGDGQYGYTF
CDR3nt: TGCGCCAGCAGCTTGGGGGACGGCCAATATGGCTACACCTTC

v_gene: TRBV10-2
abundance: many
j_gene: TRBJ1-5
d_gene: .
CDR3aa: CASSESHSNQPQHF
CDR3nt: TGCGCCAGCAGTGAGTCGCATAGCAATCAGCCCCAGCATTTT